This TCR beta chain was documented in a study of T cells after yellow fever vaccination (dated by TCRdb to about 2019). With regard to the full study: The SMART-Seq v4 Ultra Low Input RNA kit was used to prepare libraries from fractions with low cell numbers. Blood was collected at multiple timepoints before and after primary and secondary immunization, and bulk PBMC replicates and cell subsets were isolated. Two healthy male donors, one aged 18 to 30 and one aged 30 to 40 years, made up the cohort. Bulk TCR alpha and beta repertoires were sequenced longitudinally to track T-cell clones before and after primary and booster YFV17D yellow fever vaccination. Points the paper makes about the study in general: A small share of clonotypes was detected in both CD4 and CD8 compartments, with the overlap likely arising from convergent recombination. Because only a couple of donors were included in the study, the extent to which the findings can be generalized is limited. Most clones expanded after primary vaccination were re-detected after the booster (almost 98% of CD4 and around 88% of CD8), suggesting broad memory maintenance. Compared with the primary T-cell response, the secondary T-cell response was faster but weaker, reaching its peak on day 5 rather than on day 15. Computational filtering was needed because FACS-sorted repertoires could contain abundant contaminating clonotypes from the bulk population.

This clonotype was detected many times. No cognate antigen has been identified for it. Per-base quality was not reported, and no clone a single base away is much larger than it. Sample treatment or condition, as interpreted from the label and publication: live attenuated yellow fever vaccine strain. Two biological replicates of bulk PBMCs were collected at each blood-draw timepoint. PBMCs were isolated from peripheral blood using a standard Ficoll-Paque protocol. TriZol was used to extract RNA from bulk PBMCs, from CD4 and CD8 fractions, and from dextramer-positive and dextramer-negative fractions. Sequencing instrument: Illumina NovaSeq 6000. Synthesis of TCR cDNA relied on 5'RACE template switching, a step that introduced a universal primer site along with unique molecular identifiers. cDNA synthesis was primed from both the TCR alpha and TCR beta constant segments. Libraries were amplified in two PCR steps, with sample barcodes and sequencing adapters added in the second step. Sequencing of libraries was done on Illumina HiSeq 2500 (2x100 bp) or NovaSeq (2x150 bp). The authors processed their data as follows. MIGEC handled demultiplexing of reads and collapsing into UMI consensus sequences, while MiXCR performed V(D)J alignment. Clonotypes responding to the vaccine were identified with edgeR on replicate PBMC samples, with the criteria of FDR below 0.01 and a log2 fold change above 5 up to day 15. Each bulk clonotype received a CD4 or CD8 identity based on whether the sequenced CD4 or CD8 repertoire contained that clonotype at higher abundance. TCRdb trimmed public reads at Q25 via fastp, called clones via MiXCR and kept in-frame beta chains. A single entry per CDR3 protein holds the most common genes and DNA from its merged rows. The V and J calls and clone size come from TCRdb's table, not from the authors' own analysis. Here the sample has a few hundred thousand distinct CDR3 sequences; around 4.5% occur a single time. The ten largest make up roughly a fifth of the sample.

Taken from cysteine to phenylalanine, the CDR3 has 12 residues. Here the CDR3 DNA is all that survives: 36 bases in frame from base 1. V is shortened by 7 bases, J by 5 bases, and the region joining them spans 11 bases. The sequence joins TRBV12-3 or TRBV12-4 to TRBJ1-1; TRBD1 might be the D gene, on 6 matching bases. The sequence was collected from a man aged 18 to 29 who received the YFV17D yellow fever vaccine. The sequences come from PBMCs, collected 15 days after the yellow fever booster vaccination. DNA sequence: TGTGCCAGCACTCCTACAGGGACTGAAGCTTTCTTT. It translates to CASTPTGTEAFF.